The 32 T cell receptor beta chains given below trace back to one sample, sequenced in a study of blood T cell repertoires in COVID-19. Sequenced by immunoSEQ multiplex PCR; TCRdb stores in-frame clones only, minus some. The repertoire holds around 130,000 clones, with 75% to 80% as singletons. Specimen: peripheral blood. The receptors were gathered from a human donor in a cohort sampled during active COVID-19.

V usage is TRBV4-1 and J usage is TRBJ2-2; 10 bases align to TRBD1. V lost 6 bases and J lost 1; bases outside the gene matches: 5. In germline, CDR1 is MGHRA, CDR2 YSYEKL. There are 16 residues in the CDR3. DNA of the CDR3: TGCGCCAGCAGTCCCGACAGGGGGCAGAACACCGGGGAGCTGTTTTTT. Amino acid sequence: CASSPDRGQNTGELFF.

This clone was counted a few times. The gene calls are TRBV4-1 and TRBJ2-7; 12 bases are a match to TRBD1. The germline CDR1 and CDR2 sequences are MGHRA and YSYEKL. J was trimmed by 5 bases and V by 6 bases; bases with no gene match: 2. There are 13 residues in the CDR3. CDR3 residues: CASRGQGADEQYF. In DNA, the CDR3 is TGCGCCAGCAGGGGACAGGGGGCGGACGAGCAGTACTTC.

The chain links TRBV18 to TRBJ1-1, with D possibly TRBD1 on 5 matching bases. The germline gives CDR1 KGHSH, CDR2 LQKENI. The CDR3 is 15 amino acids. Trimming removed 1 base from V and 4 bases from J, with 13 bases in between. CDR3 sequence: CASSPLDFGGTEAFF. CDR3 nucleotides: TGTGCCAGCTCACCACTCGACTTCGGGGGCACTGAAGCTTTCTTT.

This chain uses TRBV18 with TRBJ2-5, with D possibly TRBD2 on 6 matching bases. In germline, CDR1 is KGHSH, CDR2 LQKENI. CDR3 length: 20 amino acids. Trimming cost V 6 bases and J 1 base, with 30 bases left between them. This CDR3 reads CASSRLRGYIPGAPQETQYF. DNA for the CDR3: TGTGCCAGCTCCCGGTTGAGGGGATATATTCCGGGAGCCCCCCAAGAGACCCAGTACTTC.

This clone appeared once. The gene calls are TRBV21-1 and TRBJ2-6; the table's D call TRBD2 went unverified against the DNA. TRBV21-1 is tagged as a pseudogene. This CDR3 is 18 amino acids long. CDR3 DNA: TGTGCCAGCAGCAAAGCGGACTCTCGGGGGGCTGGGGCCAACGTCCTGACTTTC. It encodes CASSKADSRGAGANVLTF.

The gene calls are TRBV11-3 and TRBJ2-7; tentatively, D is TRBD1 (6 bases). V was cut by 9 bases and J by 0 bases, with 18 bases left in between. Germline V lookup: CDR1 SGHNT, CDR2 YENEEA. The CDR3 extends over 15 amino acids. Written as DNA, the CDR3 is TGTGCCAGTTCCCATAGGGGACAAGCCTCCTACGAGCAGTACTTC. Encoded protein: CASSHRGQASYEQYF. The full variable domain, rest sourced from reference TRBV11-3 and TRBJ2-7, is EAGVVQSPRYKIIEKKQPVAFWCNPISGHNTLYWYLQNLGQGPELLIRYENEEAVDDSQLPKDRFSAERLKGVDSTLKIQPAELGDSAVYLCASSHRGQASYEQYFGPGTRLTVT.

V gene TRBV19 combines with J gene TRBJ1-5; a possible D gene is TRBD1 (5 bases). CDR3 length: 12 residues. From germline, CDR1 is LNHDA and CDR2 SQIVND (reference sequence). The V end lost 10 bases, the J end lost 2 bases, and 9 bases lay between the germline ends. The CDR3 DNA reads as TGTGCCACCCGGGGGGGCAATCAGCCCCAGCATTTT. Translation: CATRGGNQPQHF.

The chain has TRBV3-1 (or the pseudogene TRBV3-2) and TRBJ2-3; 8 bases align to TRBD2. CDR1 is LGHDT and CDR2 is YNNKEL in the germline V gene (reference sequence). This CDR3 is 18 amino acids long. V was clipped by 0 bases and J by 1 base; unmatched bases: 9. Written as DNA, the CDR3 is TGTGCCAGCAGCCAAGATCCAGTAGCGGGAATGGGCACAGATACGCAGTATTTT. This gives the protein CASSQDPVAGMGTDTQYF.

The rearrangement links TRBV4-2 to TRBJ1-1; the match to TRBD1 covers 9 bases. With V trimmed by 0 bases and J by 5 bases, 7 bases remained unmatched. The CDR3 extends over 16 amino acids. CDR1 LGHNA and CDR2 YNFKEQ come from the germline V gene. The CDR3 loop is CASSQDDDRGGTEAFF. CDR3 DNA sequence: TGTGCCAGCAGCCAAGATGATGACAGGGGGGGGACTGAAGCTTTCTTT.

The chain carries TRBV6-2 or TRBV6-3 and TRBJ2-7; 10 positions match TRBD2. The CDR3 length is 14 residues. Germline V lookup: CDR1 MNHEY, CDR2 SVGEGT. With V trimmed by 2 bases and J by 5 bases, 3 bases remained unmatched. CDR3 sequence: CASSYLAGAHEQYF. The CDR3 DNA sequence: TGTGCCAGCAGTTACCTAGCGGGAGCCCACGAGCAGTACTTC.

This clone was counted once. The chain combines TRBV2 with TRBJ2-7; weak D call: TRBD1 (5 bases). From germline, CDR1 is SNHLY and CDR2 FYNNEI. The V end lost 3 bases, the J end lost 0 bases, and 12 bases lay between the germline ends. The CDR3 extends over 15 amino acids. The CDR3, as DNA: TGTGCCAGCAGTGACACTACAGGTAGCTCCTACGAGCAGTACTTC. It specifies CASSDTTGSSYEQYF. Based on the CDR3 plus reference TRBV2 and TRBJ2-7, the full variable domain is EPEVTQTPSHQVTQMGQEVILRCVPISNHLYFYWYRQILGQKVEFLVSFYNNEISEKSEIFDDQFSVERPDGSNFTLKIRSTKLEDSAMYFCASSDTTGSSYEQYFGPGTRLTVT.

The chain links TRBV27 to TRBJ2-5; the D gene is possibly TRBD1 (6 bases). Deletions cut 5 bases from V and 5 bases from J, with 15 bases between. Germline V CDR1 and CDR2: MNHEY, SMNVEV (reference sequence). The CDR3 contains 14 residues. CDR3 nucleotides: TGTGCCAGCAGTCCTACCGGACAGAAGGAGACCCAGTACTTC. The encoded protein is CASSPTGQKETQYF.

The chain is built from TRBV5-4 and TRBJ1-4; maybe TRBD1 (5 bases). V shed 3 bases and J shed 7 bases, with 16 bases lying between them. The CDR3 has 15 residues. Germline assignment: CDR1 SGHNT and CDR2 YYREEE (reference sequence). The CDR3 nucleotides are TGTGCCAGCAGCTCTGGGGGGGGGATCAGTGAAAAACTGTTTTTT. Translated: CASSSGGGISEKLFF. Full variable domain (rest looked up from reference TRBV5-4 and TRBJ1-4): ETGVTQSPTHLIKTRGQQVTLRCSSQSGHNTVSWYQQALGQGPQFIFQYYREEENGRGNFPPRFSGLQFPNYSSELNVNALELDDSALYLCASSSGGGISEKLFFGSGTQLSVL.

This sequence joins TRBV5-5 and TRBJ2-7, with D possibly TRBD2 on 6 matching bases. The V gene's germline CDR1 is SGHKS and CDR2 YYEKEE (reference sequence). The V end was cut by 2 bases, the J end by 1 base, with 22 bases between. There are 18 residues in the CDR3. The CDR3 protein is CASSLGPLGVGTSYEQYF. Here the CDR3 DNA reads TGTGCCAGCAGCTTAGGACCGCTTGGGGTGGGGACTTCCTACGAGCAGTACTTC.

In this sample, this clone turned up a few times. This sequence joins TRBV10-1 and TRBJ1-2; D may be TRBD1 (6 bases). In germline, CDR1 is WNHNN, CDR2 SYGVQD (reference sequence). This CDR3 spans 15 amino acids. The V end was cut by 2 bases, the J end by 3 bases, with 13 bases between. CDR3 in amino acids: CASSEPEQGDYGYTF. The CDR3 DNA reads as TGCGCCAGCAGTGAGCCCGAACAGGGAGACTATGGCTACACCTTC.

This chain links TRBV3-1 (or the pseudogene TRBV3-2) with TRBJ2-5; the D is unclear. The CDR3 is 13 residues long. Between the trimmed V and J ends, which lost 1 base and 1 base, there was a span of 4 bases. Looked up from germline, CDR1 is LGHDT and CDR2 is YNNKEL (reference sequence). The CDR3 here is CASSQALQETQYF. Written as DNA, the CDR3 is TGTGCCAGCAGCCAAGCTCTCCAAGAGACCCAGTACTTC.

The chain combines TRBV6-1 with TRBJ1-2, with TRBD1 matching 9 bases. Germline loops: CDR1 MNHNS, CDR2 SASEGT. V dropped 3 bases and J dropped 2; count of bases not matched to a gene: 13. The CDR3 consists of 18 residues. The CDR3 here is CASSDRTGVAALNYGYTF. The CDR3 DNA sequence: TGTGCCAGCAGTGATCGGACAGGGGTAGCTGCACTGAACTATGGCTACACCTTC.

The chain has TRBV6-5 and TRBJ2-7, with D possibly being TRBD2 (6 bases). CDR3 size: 12 residues. The germline V gene has CDR1 MNHEY and CDR2 SVGAGI. V dropped 6 bases and J dropped 7 bases, with 13 bases sitting between them. Written as DNA, the CDR3 is TGTGCCAGCAGGGAGGGCGCGGGTGAGCAGTACTTC. Amino acids: CASREGAGEQYF.

This chain uses TRBV3-1 (or the pseudogene TRBV3-2) with TRBJ2-3, with a tentative D call TRBD1 (5 bases). Germline V gene sequence: CDR1 LGHDT, CDR2 YNNKEL (reference sequence). The CDR3 extends over 15 amino acids. V gave up 4 bases and J gave up 2 bases, with 13 bases separating them. CDR3 amino acids: CASSLETELTDTQYF. CDR3 DNA: TGTGCCAGCAGCCTAGAGACAGAACTCACAGATACGCAGTATTTT.

The V gene is TRBV5-1, the J gene TRBJ2-7, with D maybe TRBD1 (7 bases). Between the trimmed V and J ends, which lost 0 bases and 5 bases, there was a span of 15 bases. This CDR3 has 15 residues. Germline V gives CDR1 SGHRS, CDR2 YFSETQ. The CDR3 bases are TGCGCCAGCAGCTTGGTAGGCCAGGGGGGCGACGAGCAGTACTTC. Protein product: CASSLVGQGGDEQYF.

This sequence joins TRBV20-1 and TRBJ2-7, with TRBD1 identical over 8 bases. CDR3 length: 11 residues. Unmatched junction bases numbered 3, after V lost 6 bases and J lost 5 bases. Germline lookup yields CDR1 DFQATT and CDR2 SNEGSKA (reference sequence). The CDR3 is CSAPQGDEQYF. CDR3 sequence (DNA): TGCAGTGCCCCACAGGGGGACGAGCAGTACTTC.

As concerns this clone: The sample has other DNA sequences that encode this CDR3 too. The V gene is TRBV27, the J gene TRBJ1-1; D perhaps matches TRBD1 (5 bases). The V end was cut by 6 bases, the J end by 4 bases, with 12 bases between. Germline-derived CDR1 and CDR2 are MNHEY and SMNVEV (reference sequence). The CDR3 length is 13 residues. CDR3 coding DNA: TGTGCCAGCAGCCTCACGGGGGGCACTGAAGCTTTCTTT. Protein sequence: CASSLTGGTEAFF.

This clone was detected only once. This chain joins TRBV7-2 and TRBJ2-7; 8 nucleotides line up with TRBD2. The V segment lost 5 bases and the J segment 5 bases; nucleotides outside the gene matches: 8. CDR3 length equals 14 residues. From germline, CDR1 is SGHTA and CDR2 FQGNSA. The CDR3 coding sequence is TGTGCCAGCAGCCCCCGGGTAGCGGGGAACGAGCAGTACTTC. Its protein is CASSPRVAGNEQYF.

This chain uses TRBV5-4 with TRBJ1-3, with a possible D match to TRBD1 (5 bases). With 6 bases removed from V and 4 bases from J, the gap between germline ends came to 11 bases. There are 13 residues in the CDR3. The V gene's germline CDR1 is SGHNT and CDR2 YYREEE (reference sequence). CDR3 sequence (DNA): TGTGCCAGCATGTTTTGGGGCGGAAACACCATATATTTT. Translation: CASMFWGGNTIYF. Full variable domain (rest looked up from reference TRBV5-4 and TRBJ1-3): ETGVTQSPTHLIKTRGQQVTLRCSSQSGHNTVSWYQQALGQGPQFIFQYYREEENGRGNFPPRFSGLQFPNYSSELNVNALELDDSALYLCASMFWGGNTIYFGEGSWLTVV.

Only one count was recorded for this clone. The chain recombines TRBV15 with TRBJ1-1; 7 nucleotides agree with TRBD1. There are 14 residues in the CDR3. Trimming took 0 bases from V and 3 from J; bases not matched to a gene: 1. Per germline, CDR1 LNHNV and CDR2 YYDKDF (reference sequence). The CDR3 here is CATSRDQGDTEAFF. In DNA form, the CDR3 reads TGTGCCACCAGCAGAGACCAGGGGGACACTGAAGCTTTCTTT.

The rearrangement links TRBV28 to TRBJ2-2, with D possibly being TRBD2 (5 bases). The germline V and J ends were trimmed by 5 bases and 5 bases, with 21 bases remaining between them. This CDR3 comprises 17 residues. Looked up from germline, CDR1 is MDHEN and CDR2 is SYDVKM. CDR3 coding DNA: TGTGCCAGCAGTGCCAGTTATACTAGGAGTCCGACCGGGGAGCTGTTTTTT. This sequence encodes CASSASYTRSPTGELFF.

The chain carries TRBV5-1 and TRBJ1-1, with D maybe TRBD1 (5 bases). The CDR3 covers 13 residues. V was cut by 5 bases and J by 11 bases, with 19 bases left in between. The germline gives CDR1 SGHRS, CDR2 YFSETQ. The CDR3 loop is CASSTEGGGVAFF. The CDR3 DNA reads TGCGCCAGCAGTACCGAAGGAGGAGGGGTCGCTTTCTTT.

This clone has only one observation. V usage is TRBV9 and J usage is TRBJ2-5, with 12 bases aligning to TRBD1. The CDR3 has 18 residues. Germline V lookup: CDR1 SGDLS, CDR2 YYNGEE. Losses at the gene ends were 0 bases for V and 5 bases for J; bases not matched to a gene: 11. This CDR3 reads CASSVGTPGQGAGETQYF. CDR3 bases: TGTGCCAGCAGCGTAGGGACGCCGGGACAGGGGGCTGGGGAGACCCAGTACTTC.

This clone was observed once. This specimen includes other DNA sequences encoding the same CDR3. The rearrangement links TRBV14 to TRBJ2-7, with a possible D match to TRBD2 (7 bases). The CDR3 length is 14 residues. The V end lost 3 bases, the J end lost 2 bases, and 11 bases lay between the germline ends. CDR1 SGHDN and CDR2 FVKESK come from the germline V gene. The CDR3 region has the DNA TGTGCCAGCAGCCAGGGGCGGGGGCCCTACGAGCAGTACTTC. Protein sequence: CASSQGRGPYEQYF.

The chain uses TRBV18 and TRBJ2-5; TRBD1 matches at 9 bases. The CDR3 length is 16 residues. Germline V lookup: CDR1 KGHSH, CDR2 LQKENI. V was pared by 0 bases and J by 1 base, with 3 bases of the junction left unmatched. The CDR3 here is CASSPPTGGIQETQYF. The CDR3 DNA follows: TGTGCCAGCTCACCACCGACAGGGGGTATCCAAGAGACCCAGTACTTC.

V usage is TRBV5-1 and J usage is TRBJ2-7, with 8 nucleotides matching TRBD2. V lost 4 bases, J lost 7 bases, and 16 bases stayed unmatched. Looked up from germline, CDR1 is SGHRS and CDR2 is YFSETQ. CDR3 length: 16 amino acids. The CDR3 sequence is CASSPPLSGDLGEQYF. The DNA of the CDR3 is TGCGCCAGCAGCCCCCCACTTAGCGGGGACCTTGGGGAGCAGTACTTC.

The rearrangement links TRBV5-1 to TRBJ2-7; D might be TRBD1 (6 bases). The germline V gene encodes CDR1 SGHRS and CDR2 YFSETQ. The CDR3 is 13 residues long. The V end lost 3 bases, the J end lost 5 bases, and 12 bases lay between the germline ends. This chain's CDR3 is CASSSDRIHEQYF. The CDR3 coding sequence is TGCGCCAGCAGCTCAGACAGGATTCACGAGCAGTACTTC. Complete variable domain (other parts from reference TRBV5-1 and TRBJ2-7): KAGVTQTPRYLIKTRGQQVTLSCSPISGHRSVSWYQQTPGQGLQFLFEYFSETQRNKGNFPGRFSGRQFSNSRSEMNVSTLELGDSALYLCASSSDRIHEQYFGPGTRLTVT.